Many counts were recorded for the clone carrying this T cell receptor (beta chain). What it binds is not known. Time point given: persistent/refractory GD, antithyroid drugs over 5 years with positive TRAb. From PBMCs, RNA was extracted and then used to make the TCR library. The patient group derived from an endocrinology department in Xi'an, China. The data originate from a study of regulatory T cells in long-lasting Graves disease. General study findings and limits: Small sample size may have lowered accuracy. Persistent disease exhibited a predilection for TRBV28, TRBJ1-2 and TRBJ2-5.

CDR3 length: 15 residues. The germline V and J ends were trimmed by 4 bases and 6 bases, with 16 bases remaining between them. Arm-PCR of CDR3 regions with iRepertoire HTBI primers generated TCR beta libraries. Per the original data handling: Gene usage covered 55 to 70 TRBV and 14 TRBJ segments. TCRdb reprocessed the multiplex PCR reads via MiXCR and lists one record per CDR3 protein. In this record, the V and J calls reflect TCRdb's handling and not the investigators' own analysis. Of roughly 490,000 distinct CDR3 sequences listed, under 25% are singletons. Sequencing was performed on peripheral blood mononuclear cells (PBMCs), taken when the disease was refractory, from a patient treated with antithyroid drugs. The TCR sequence derives from a female donor with Graves disease. The chain has TRBV12-3 or TRBV12-4 and TRBJ1-5; D is perhaps TRBD1 (6 bases). The CDR3 region is CASSSQGYGSQPQHF. Written as DNA, the CDR3 is TGTGCCAGCAGTTCCCAGGGGTATGGCTCTCAGCCCCAGCATTTT.